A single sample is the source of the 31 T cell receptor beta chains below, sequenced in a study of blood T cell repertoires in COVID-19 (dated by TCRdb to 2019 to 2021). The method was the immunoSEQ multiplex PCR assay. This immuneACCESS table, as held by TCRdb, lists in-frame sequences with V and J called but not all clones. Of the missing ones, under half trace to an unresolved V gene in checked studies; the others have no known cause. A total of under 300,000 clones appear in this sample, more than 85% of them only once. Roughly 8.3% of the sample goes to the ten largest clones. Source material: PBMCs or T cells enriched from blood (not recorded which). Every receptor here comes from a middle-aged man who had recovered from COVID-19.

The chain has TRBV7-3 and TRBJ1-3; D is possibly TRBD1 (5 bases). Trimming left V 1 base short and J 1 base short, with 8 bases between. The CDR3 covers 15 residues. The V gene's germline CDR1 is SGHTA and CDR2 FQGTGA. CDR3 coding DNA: TGTGCCAGCAGCTTAAGTAGGGGTTCTGGAAACACCATATATTTT. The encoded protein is CASSLSRGSGNTIYF.

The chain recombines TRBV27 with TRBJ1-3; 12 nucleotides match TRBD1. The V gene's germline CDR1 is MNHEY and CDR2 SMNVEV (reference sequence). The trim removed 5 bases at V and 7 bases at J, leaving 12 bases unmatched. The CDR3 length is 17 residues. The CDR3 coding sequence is TGTGCCAGCAGTCATACTCCGGGACAGGGGGCAGGGAACACCATATATTTT. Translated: CASSHTPGQGAGNTIYF.

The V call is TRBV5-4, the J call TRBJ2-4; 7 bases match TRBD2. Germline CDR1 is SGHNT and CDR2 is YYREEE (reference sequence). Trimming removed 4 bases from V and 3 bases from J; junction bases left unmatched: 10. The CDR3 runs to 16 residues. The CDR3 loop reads CASSRTLREDKNIQYF. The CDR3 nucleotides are TGTGCCAGCAGCCGGACCCTCCGGGAGGACAAAAACATTCAGTACTTC.

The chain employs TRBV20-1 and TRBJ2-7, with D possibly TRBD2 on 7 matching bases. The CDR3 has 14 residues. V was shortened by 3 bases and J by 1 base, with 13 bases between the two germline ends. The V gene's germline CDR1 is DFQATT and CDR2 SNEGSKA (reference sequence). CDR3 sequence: CSASPGGPSYEQYF. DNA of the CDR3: TGCAGTGCTAGTCCGGGGGGCCCTTCCTACGAGCAGTACTTC.

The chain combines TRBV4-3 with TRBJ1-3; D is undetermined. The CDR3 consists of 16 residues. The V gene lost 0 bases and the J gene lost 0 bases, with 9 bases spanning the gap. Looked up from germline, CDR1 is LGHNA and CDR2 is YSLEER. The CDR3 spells CASSQDSADSGNTIYF. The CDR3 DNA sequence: TGCGCCAGCAGCCAAGATTCGGCGGACTCTGGAAACACCATATATTTT.

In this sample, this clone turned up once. The CDR3 bases are TGTGCCAGCAGCTTAAATTTTTGGCCTACGGGGAACACTGAAGCTTTCTTT. Encoded protein: CASSLNFWPTGNTEAFF. The chain combines TRBV11-3 with TRBJ1-1; D is unclear. This CDR3 is 17 amino acids long. Germline V gene lookup returns CDR1 SGHNT and CDR2 YENEEA. Trimming removed 2 bases from V and 1 base from J, with 17 bases in between.

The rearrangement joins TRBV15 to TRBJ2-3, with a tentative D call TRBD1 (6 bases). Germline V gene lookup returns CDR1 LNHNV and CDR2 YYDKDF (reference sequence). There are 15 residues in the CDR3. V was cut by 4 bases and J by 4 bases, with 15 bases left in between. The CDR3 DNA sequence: TGTGCCACCAGCACGGACAGCCGAGGCTCAGATACGCAGTATTTT. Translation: CATSTDSRGSDTQYF.

DNA for the CDR3: TGTGCCAGCAACGACAGGAACACTGAAGCTTTCTTT. Encoded protein: CASNDRNTEAFF. This chain uses TRBV6-5 with TRBJ1-1; possible D gene TRBD1, 5 bases. This CDR3 is 12 amino acids long. V lost 7 bases, J lost 1 base, and 7 bases lay in between. Germline CDR1 is MNHEY and CDR2 is SVGAGI.

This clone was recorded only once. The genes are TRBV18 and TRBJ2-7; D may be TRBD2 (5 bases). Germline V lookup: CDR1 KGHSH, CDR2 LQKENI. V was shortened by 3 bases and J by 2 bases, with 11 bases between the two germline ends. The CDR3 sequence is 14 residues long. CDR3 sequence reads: CASSPWSGTYEQYF. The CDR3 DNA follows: TGTGCCAGCTCACCTTGGAGCGGCACCTACGAGCAGTACTTC. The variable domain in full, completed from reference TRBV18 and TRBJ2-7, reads NAGVMQNPRHLVRRRGQEARLRCSPMKGHSHVYWYRQLPEEGLKFMVYLQKENIIDESGMPKERFSAEFPKEGPSILRIQQVVRGDSAAYFCASSPWSGTYEQYFGPGTRLTVT.

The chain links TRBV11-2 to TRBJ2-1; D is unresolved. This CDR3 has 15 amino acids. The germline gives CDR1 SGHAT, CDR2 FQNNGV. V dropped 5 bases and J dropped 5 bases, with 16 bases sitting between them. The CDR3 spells CASSLLLGINNEQFF. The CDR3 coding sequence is TGTGCCAGCAGCCTGTTGCTAGGTATCAACAATGAGCAGTTCTTC.

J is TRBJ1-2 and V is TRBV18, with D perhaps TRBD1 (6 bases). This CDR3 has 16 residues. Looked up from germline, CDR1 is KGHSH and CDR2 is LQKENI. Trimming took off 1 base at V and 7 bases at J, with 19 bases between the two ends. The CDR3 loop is CASSPQSELQGPGYTF. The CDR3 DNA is TGTGCCAGCTCACCACAGTCGGAGTTACAGGGTCCTGGCTACACCTTC.

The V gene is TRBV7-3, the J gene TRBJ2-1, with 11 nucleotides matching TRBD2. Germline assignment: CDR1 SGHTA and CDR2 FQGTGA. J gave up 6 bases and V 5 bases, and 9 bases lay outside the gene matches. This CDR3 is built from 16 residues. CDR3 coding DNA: TGTGCCAGCAGCCCTAGCGGGAGGAATCGTTTCAATGAGCAGTTCTTC. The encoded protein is CASSPSGRNRFNEQFF.

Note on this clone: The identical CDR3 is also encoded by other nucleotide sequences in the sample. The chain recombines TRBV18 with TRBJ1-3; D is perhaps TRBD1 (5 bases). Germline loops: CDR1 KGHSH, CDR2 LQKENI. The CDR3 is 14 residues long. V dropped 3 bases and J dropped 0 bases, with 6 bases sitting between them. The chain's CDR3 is CASSPQGSGNTIYF. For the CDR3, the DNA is TGTGCCAGCTCACCCCAGGGCTCTGGAAACACCATATATTTT.

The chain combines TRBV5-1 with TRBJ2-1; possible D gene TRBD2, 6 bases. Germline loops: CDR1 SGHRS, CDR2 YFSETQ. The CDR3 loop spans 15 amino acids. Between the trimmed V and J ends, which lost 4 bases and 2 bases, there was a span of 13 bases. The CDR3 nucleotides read TGCGCCAGCAGCACCCTAGCGATTACCTACAATGAGCAGTTCTTC. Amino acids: CASSTLAITYNEQFF. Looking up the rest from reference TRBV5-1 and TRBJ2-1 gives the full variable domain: KAGVTQTPRYLIKTRGQQVTLSCSPISGHRSVSWYQQTPGQGLQFLFEYFSETQRNKGNFPGRFSGRQFSNSRSEMNVSTLELGDSALYLCASSTLAITYNEQFFGPGTRLTVL.

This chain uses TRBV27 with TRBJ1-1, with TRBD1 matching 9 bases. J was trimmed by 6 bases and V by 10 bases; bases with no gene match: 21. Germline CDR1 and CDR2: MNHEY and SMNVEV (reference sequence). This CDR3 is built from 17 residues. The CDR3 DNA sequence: TGTGCCACCCGCCCCACGGGACAGGGAACACTATACGCTGAAGCTTTCTTT. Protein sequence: CATRPTGQGTLYAEAFF.

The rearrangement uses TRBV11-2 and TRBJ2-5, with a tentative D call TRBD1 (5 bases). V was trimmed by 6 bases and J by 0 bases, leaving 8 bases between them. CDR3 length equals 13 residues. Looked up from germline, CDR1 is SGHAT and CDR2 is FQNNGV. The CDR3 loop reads CASRKTDQETQYF. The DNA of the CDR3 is TGTGCCAGCAGAAAGACAGACCAAGAGACCCAGTACTTC.

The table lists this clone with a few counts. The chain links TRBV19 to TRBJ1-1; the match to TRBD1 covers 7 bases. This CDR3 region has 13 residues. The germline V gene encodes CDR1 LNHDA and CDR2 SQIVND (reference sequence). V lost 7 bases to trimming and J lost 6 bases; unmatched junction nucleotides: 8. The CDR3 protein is CASKVQGGAEAFF. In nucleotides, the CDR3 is TGTGCCAGTAAGGTTCAGGGGGGAGCTGAAGCTTTCTTT.

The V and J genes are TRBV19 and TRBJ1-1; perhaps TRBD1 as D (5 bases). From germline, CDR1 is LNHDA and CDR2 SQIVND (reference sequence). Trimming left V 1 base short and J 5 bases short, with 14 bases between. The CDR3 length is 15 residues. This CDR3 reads CASSIGPLKGTEAFF. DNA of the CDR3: TGTGCCAGTAGTATAGGTCCACTGAAGGGGACTGAAGCTTTCTTT.

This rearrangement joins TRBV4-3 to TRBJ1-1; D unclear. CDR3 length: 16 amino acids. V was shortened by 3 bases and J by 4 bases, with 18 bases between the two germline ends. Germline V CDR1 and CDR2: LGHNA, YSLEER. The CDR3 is CASSHRRAGNVTEAFF. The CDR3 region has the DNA TGCGCCAGCAGCCATCGGCGGGCGGGGAACGTCACTGAAGCTTTCTTT.

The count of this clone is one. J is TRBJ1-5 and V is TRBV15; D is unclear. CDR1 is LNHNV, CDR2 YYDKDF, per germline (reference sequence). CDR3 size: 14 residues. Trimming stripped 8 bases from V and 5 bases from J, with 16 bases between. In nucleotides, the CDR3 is TGTGCCACCTCTGGAGGATTTGATTATCAGCCCCAGCATTTT. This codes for CATSGGFDYQPQHF.

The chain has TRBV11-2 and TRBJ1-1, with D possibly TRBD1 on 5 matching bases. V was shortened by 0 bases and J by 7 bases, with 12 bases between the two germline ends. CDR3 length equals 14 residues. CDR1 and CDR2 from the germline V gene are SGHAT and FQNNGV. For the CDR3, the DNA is TGTGCCAGCAGCTTAGATCGCCAGGGACTTGAAGCTTTCTTT. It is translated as CASSLDRQGLEAFF.

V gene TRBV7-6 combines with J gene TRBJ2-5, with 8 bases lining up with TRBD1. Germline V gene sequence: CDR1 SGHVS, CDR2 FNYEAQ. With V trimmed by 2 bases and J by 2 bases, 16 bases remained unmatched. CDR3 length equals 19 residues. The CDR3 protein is CASSLSSAGWTGIQETQYF. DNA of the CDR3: TGTGCCAGCAGCTTAAGTAGTGCTGGGTGGACAGGGATTCAAGAGACCCAGTACTTC.

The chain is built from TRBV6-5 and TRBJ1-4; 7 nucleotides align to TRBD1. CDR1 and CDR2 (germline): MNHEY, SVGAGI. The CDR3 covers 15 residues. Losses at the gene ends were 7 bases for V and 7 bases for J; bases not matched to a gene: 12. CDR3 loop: CASTSYRGGVEKLFF. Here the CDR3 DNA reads TGTGCCAGCACCTCCTACAGGGGTGGGGTTGAAAAACTGTTTTTT.

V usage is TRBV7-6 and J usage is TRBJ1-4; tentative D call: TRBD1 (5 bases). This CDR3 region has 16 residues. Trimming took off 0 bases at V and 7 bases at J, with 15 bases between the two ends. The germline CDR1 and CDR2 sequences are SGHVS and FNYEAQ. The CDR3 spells CASSLALRGGFEKLFF. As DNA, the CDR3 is TGTGCCAGCAGCTTAGCGCTTAGGGGAGGGTTTGAAAAACTGTTTTTT.

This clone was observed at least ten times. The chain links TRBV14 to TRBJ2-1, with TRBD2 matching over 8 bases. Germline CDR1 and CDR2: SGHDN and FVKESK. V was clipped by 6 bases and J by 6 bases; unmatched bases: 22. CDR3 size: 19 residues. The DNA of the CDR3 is TGTGCCAGCAGTCACGCGGACTTATACGGGGGGGCGGGAGTCAATGAGCAGTTCTTC. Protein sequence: CASSHADLYGGAGVNEQFF.

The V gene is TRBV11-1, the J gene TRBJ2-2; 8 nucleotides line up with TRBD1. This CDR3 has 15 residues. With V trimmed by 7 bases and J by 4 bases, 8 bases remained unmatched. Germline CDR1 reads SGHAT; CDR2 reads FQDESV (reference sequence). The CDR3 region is CASKWTGQGTGELFF. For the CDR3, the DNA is TGTGCCAGCAAGTGGACAGGGCAGGGCACCGGGGAGCTGTTTTTT.

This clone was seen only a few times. CDR3 loop: CASSFEGSGYTF. The CDR3 DNA reads TGTGCCAGCAGTTTTGAGGGATCCGGCTACACCTTC. The V gene is TRBV27, the J gene TRBJ1-2; the D is unclear. Trimming cost V 3 bases and J 8 bases, with 10 bases left between them. From germline, CDR1 is MNHEY and CDR2 SMNVEV (reference sequence). The length of the CDR3 is 12 residues.

The CDR3 nucleotides read TGTGCCAGCAGCTTAGGAAGGGGTTCTAATGAAAAACTGTTTTTT. Amino acid sequence: CASSLGRGSNEKLFF. The chain joins TRBV7-9 to TRBJ1-4; TRBD1 is a possible D gene (5 bases). The CDR3 is made up of 15 amino acids. Germline V CDR1 and CDR2: SEHNR, FQNEAQ (reference sequence). Trimming shortened V by 1 base and J by 3 bases, and 9 bases separated the two germline ends.

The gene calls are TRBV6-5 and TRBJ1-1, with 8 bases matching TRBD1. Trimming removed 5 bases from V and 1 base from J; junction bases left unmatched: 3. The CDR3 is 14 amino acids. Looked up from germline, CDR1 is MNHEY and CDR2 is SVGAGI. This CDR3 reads CASSIGTGNTEAFF. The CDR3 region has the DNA TGTGCCAGCAGTATCGGGACAGGGAACACTGAAGCTTTCTTT.

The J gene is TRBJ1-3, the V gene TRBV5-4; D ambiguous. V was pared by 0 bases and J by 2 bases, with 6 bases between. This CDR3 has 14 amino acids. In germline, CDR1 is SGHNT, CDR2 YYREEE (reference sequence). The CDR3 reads CASSLAVTGNTIYF. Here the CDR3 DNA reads TGTGCCAGCAGCTTGGCGGTAACTGGAAACACCATATATTTT.

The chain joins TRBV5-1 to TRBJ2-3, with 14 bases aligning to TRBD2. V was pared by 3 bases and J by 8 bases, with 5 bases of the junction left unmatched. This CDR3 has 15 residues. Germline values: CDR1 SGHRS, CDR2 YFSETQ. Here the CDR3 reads CASSSTSGRGGTQYF. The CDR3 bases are TGCGCCAGCAGCTCGACTAGCGGGAGGGGCGGTACGCAGTATTTT.